The sequence of this T cell receptor beta chain was determined in a study of shared clonotypes between healthy human individuals. Generated by immunoSEQ multiplex PCR, the TCRdb table keeps only in-frame clones and is missing some. The repertoire has 150,000 to 200,000 clones, 90% to 95% of them found once; the top ten carry 0.067%. Between the trimmed V and J ends, which lost 2 bases and 4 bases, there was a span of 8 bases. This CDR3 region has 13 residues. The germline CDR1 and CDR2 sequences are MNHEY and SMNVEV (reference sequence). V usage is TRBV27 and J usage is TRBJ2-5, with TRBD1 as a possible D gene (5 bases). Sequenced input: naive CD4+ T cells sorted from blood. As to subset: CD45RA+ positively selected. This receptor was obtained from a woman in her 30s in good health. The CDR3 DNA sequence: TGTGCCAGCAGTTTAAAAAGGGGAGAGACCCAGTACTTC. Translated, it gives CASSLKRGETQYF.